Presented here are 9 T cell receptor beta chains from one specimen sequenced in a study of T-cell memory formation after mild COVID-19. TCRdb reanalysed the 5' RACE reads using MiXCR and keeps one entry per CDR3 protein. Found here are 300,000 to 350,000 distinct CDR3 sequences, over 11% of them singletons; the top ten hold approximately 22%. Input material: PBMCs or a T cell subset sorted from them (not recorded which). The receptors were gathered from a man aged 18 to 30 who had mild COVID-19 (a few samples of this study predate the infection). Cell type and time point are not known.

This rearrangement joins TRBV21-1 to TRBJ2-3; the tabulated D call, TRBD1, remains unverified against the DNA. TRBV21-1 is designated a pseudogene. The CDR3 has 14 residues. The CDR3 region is CASSKEGVRGTQYF. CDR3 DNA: TGTGCCAGCAGCAAAGAGGGGGTCAGAGGTACGCAGTATTTT.

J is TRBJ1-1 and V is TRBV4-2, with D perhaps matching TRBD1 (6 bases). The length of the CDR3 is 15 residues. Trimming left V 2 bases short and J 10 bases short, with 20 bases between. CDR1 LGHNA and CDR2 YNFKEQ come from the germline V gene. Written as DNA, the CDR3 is TGTGCCAGCAGCCAACCGGGGGGCCGGGAGGGGTTAGCTTTCTTT. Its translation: CASSQPGGREGLAFF.

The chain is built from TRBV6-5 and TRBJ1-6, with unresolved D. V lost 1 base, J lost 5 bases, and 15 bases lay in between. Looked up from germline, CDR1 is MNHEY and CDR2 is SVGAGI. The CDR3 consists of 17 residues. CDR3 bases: TGTGCCAGCAGTTACTATGGAGGCCAGATTGATAATTCACCCCTCCACTTT. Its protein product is CASSYYGGQIDNSPLHF.

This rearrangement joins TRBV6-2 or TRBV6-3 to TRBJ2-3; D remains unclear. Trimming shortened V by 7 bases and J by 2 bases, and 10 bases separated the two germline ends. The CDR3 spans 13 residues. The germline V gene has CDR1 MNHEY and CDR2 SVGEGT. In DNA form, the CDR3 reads TGTGCCAGCACGGACGGGCTCACAGATACGCAGTATTTT. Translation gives CASTDGLTDTQYF.

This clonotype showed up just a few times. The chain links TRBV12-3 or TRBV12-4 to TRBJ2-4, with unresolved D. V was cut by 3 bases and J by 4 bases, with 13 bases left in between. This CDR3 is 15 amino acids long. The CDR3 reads CASSLLGSSKNIQYF. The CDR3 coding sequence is TGTGCCAGCAGTTTGCTAGGCTCTTCGAAAAACATTCAGTACTTC.

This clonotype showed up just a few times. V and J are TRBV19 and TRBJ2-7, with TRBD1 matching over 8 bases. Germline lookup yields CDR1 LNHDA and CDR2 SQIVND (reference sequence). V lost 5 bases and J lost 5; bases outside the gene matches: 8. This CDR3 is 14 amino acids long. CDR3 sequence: CASSPWTGNNEQYF. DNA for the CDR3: TGTGCCAGTAGTCCCTGGACAGGGAACAACGAGCAGTACTTC. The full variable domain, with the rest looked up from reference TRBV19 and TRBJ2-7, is DGGITQSPKYLFRKEGQNVTLSCEQNLNHDAMYWYRQDPGQGLRLIYYSQIVNDFQKGDIAEGYSVSREKKESFPLTVTSAQKNPTAFYLCASSPWTGNNEQYFGPGTRLTVT.

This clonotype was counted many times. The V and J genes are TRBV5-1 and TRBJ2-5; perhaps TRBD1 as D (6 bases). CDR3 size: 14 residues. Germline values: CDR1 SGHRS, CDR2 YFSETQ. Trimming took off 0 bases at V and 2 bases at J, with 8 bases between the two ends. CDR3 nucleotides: TGCGCCAGCAGCTTGGGGACAGTTCAAGAGACCCAGTACTTC. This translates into CASSLGTVQETQYF.

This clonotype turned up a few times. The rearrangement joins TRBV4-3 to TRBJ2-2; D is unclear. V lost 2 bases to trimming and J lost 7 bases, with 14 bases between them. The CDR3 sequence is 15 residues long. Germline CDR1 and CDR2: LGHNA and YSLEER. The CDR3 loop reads CASSQLVPRSGELFF. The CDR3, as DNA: TGCGCCAGCAGCCAACTGGTTCCGAGGAGCGGGGAGCTGTTTTTT.

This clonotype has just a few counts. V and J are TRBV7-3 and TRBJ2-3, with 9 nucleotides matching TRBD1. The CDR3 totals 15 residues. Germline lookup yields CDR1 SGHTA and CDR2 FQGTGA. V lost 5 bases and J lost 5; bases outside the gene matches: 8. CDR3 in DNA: TGTGCCAGCAGCCCCGCGGGGACAGGGAGAGATACGCAGTATTTT. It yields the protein CASSPAGTGRDTQYF.